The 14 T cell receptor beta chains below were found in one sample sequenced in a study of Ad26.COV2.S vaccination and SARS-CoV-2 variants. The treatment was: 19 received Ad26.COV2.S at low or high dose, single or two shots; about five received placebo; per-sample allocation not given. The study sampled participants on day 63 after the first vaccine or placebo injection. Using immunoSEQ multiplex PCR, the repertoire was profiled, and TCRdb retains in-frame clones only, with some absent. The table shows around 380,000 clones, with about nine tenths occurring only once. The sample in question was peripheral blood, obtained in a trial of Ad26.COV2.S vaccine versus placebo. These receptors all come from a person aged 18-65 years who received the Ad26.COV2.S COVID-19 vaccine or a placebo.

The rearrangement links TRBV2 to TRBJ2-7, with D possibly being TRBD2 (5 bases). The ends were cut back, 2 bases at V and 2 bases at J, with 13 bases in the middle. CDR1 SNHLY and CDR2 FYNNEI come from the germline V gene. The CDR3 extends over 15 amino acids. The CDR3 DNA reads TGTGCCAGCAGTGAATCCGGGGTTGTGGCCTACGAGCAGTACTTC. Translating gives CASSESGVVAYEQYF.

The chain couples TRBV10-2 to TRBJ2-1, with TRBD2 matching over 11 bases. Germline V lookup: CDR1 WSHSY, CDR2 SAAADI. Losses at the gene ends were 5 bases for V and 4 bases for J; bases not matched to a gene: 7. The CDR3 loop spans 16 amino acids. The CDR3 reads CASSRTGTSGYNEQFF. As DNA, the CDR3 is TGCGCCAGCAGTAGGACCGGGACTAGCGGATACAATGAGCAGTTCTTC.

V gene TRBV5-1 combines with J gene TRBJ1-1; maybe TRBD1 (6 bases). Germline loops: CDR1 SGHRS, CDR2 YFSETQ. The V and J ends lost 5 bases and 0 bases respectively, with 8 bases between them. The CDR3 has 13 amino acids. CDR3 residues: CASRDSLNTEAFF. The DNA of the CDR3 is TGCGCCAGCAGGGACAGCTTGAACACTGAAGCTTTCTTT.

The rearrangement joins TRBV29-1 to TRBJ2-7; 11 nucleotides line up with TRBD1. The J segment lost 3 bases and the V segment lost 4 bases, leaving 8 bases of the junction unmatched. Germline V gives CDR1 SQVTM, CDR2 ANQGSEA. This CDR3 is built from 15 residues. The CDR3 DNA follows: TGCAGCGTTGGGACAGGGGGCGCCCCTATCTACGAGCAGTACTTC. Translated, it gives CSVGTGGAPIYEQYF.

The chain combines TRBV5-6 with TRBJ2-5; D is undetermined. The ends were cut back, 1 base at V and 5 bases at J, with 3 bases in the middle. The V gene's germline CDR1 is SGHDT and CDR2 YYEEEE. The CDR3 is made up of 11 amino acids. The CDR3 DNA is TGTGCCAGCAGCTTGTTCGAGACCCAGTACTTC. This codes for CASSLFETQYF.

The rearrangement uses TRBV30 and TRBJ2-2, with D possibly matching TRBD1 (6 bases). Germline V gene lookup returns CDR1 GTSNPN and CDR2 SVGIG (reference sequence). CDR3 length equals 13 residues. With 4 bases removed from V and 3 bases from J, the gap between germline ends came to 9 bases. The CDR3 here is CAWKGQYTGELFF. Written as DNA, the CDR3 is TGTGCCTGGAAAGGACAGTACACCGGGGAGCTGTTTTTT.

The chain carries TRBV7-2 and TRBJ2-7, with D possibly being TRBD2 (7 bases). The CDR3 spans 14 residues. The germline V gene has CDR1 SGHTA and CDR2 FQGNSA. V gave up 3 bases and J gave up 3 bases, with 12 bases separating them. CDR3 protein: CASSFRGADYEQYF. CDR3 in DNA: TGTGCCAGCAGCTTCCGGGGGGCCGACTACGAGCAGTACTTC.

As DNA, the CDR3 is TGTGCCAGCAGCAGCCGACGACCTGACAGGGAGGAAGGGCAGCCCCAGCATTTT. Translating gives CASSSRRPDREEGQPQHF. The chain carries TRBV5-4 and TRBJ1-5; 7 bases match TRBD1. CDR1 and CDR2 from the germline V gene are SGHNT and YYREEE (reference sequence). CDR3 length: 18 amino acids. The V gene end was trimmed by 4 bases and the J gene end by 7 bases; junction bases not matched to a gene: 20.

CDR3 sequence (DNA): TGTGCCAGTAGTGTAGGACAGTCTTATGGCTACACCTTC. Translated, it gives CASSVGQSYGYTF. The V call is TRBV19, the J call TRBJ1-2; maybe TRBD1 (6 bases). CDR3 length: 13 amino acids. Trimming removed 5 bases at V and 5 bases at J, with 12 bases between. Germline loops: CDR1 LNHDA, CDR2 SQIVND (reference sequence). The full variable domain, rest sourced from reference TRBV19 and TRBJ1-2, is DGGITQSPKYLFRKEGQNVTLSCEQNLNHDAMYWYRQDPGQGLRLIYYSQIVNDFQKGDIAEGYSVSREKKESFPLTVTSAQKNPTAFYLCASSVGQSYGYTFGSGTRLTVV.

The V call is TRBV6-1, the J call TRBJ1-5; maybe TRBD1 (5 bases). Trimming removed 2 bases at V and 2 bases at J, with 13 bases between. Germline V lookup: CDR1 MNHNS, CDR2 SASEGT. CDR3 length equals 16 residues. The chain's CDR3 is CASSEFGRDRNQPQHF. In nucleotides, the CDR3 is TGTGCCAGCAGTGAATTCGGCAGGGATCGCAATCAGCCCCAGCATTTT.

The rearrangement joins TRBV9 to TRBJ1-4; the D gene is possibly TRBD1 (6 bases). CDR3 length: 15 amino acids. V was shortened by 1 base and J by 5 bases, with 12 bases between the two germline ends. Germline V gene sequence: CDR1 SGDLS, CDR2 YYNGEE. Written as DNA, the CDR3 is TGTGCCAGCAGCGTAACAGGGTTGTGGAATGAAAAACTGTTTTTT. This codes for CASSVTGLWNEKLFF.

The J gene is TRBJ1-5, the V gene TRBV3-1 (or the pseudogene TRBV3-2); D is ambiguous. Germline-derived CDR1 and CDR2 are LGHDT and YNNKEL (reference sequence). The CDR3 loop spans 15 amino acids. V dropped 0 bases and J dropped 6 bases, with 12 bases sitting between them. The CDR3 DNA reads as TGTGCCAGCAGCCAAGATGGCGGTGGAGGTCAGCCCCAGCATTTT. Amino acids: CASSQDGGGGQPQHF.

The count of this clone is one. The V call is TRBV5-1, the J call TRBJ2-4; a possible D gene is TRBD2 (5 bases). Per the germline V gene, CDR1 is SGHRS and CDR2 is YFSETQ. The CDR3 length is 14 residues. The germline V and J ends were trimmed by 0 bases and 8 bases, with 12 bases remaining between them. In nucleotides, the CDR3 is TGCGCCAGCAGCTTGGCCAGCGGTAACGACATTCAGTACTTC. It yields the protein CASSLASGNDIQYF.

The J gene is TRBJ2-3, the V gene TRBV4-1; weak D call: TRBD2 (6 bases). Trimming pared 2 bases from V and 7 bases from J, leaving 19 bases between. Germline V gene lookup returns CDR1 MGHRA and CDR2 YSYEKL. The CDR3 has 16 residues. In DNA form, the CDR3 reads TGCGCCAGCAGCCAAACCCCCGGGACTTCCGACAATACGCAGTATTTT. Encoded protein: CASSQTPGTSDNTQYF.